The 14 T cell receptor beta chains listed next were all sequenced from one sample in a study of cytomegalovirus exposure and HLA in healthy donors. 60 Vbeta and 13 Jbeta primers were used in PCR. The protocol was immunoSEQ multiplex PCR, while the TCRdb copy is restricted to in-frame clones and leaves out a portion. Of 150,000 to 200,000 clones listed, around 83% were seen once; the top ten hold under 2%. Specimen: PBMCs. The origin of the receptors is a man aged 35 to 55 in good health and CMV-seropositive.

This clone was picked up a small number of times. CDR3 DNA: TGTGCCAGCAGTTTAACGGTCACGGCTAGCTCTGGAAACACCATATATTTT. It yields the protein CASSLTVTASSGNTIYF. The V and J genes are TRBV28 and TRBJ1-3; no clear D gene. The length of the CDR3 is 17 residues. Germline CDR1 and CDR2: MDHEN and SYDVKM. The germline V and J ends were trimmed by 2 bases and 0 bases, with 14 bases remaining between them.

The chain joins TRBV4-2 to TRBJ2-1, with 9 bases that match TRBD2. This CDR3 is 15 amino acids long. V dropped 1 base and J dropped 7; count of bases not matched to a gene: 5. The V gene's germline CDR1 is LGHNA and CDR2 YNFKEQ. DNA of the CDR3: TGTGCCAGCAGCCAAGTGGCTAGCGGGACGAATGAGCAGTTCTTC. Translating gives CASSQVASGTNEQFF.

V and J are TRBV6-6 and TRBJ2-7, with a possible D match to TRBD1 (5 bases). Deletions cut 6 bases from V and 9 bases from J, with 12 bases between. The CDR3 is made up of 11 amino acids. The V gene's germline CDR1 is MNHNY and CDR2 SVGAGI (reference sequence). CDR3 residues: CASRGQDGQYF. The DNA for the CDR3 is TGTGCCAGCAGGGGGCAGGACGGGCAGTACTTC.

The CDR3 bases are TGTGCCAGCAGTCCTATAGCGGGGCAGGGGACCCAGTACTTC. Translation gives CASSPIAGQGTQYF. The chain links TRBV28 to TRBJ2-5; 8 bases fit TRBD2. The junction had 9 bases not matched to a gene; V was cut back by 5 bases and J by 7 bases. Germline V gives CDR1 MDHEN, CDR2 SYDVKM. The CDR3 runs 14 residues.

The chain is built from TRBV6-1 and TRBJ2-7, with D tentatively TRBD2 (6 bases). Germline CDR1 is MNHNS and CDR2 is SASEGT. V shed 3 bases and J shed 4 bases, with 19 bases lying between them. The CDR3 totals 16 residues. CDR3 DNA sequence: TGTGCCAGCAGTGATTATCGGGCTCTAGCGTCTTACGAGCAGTACTTC. This sequence encodes CASSDYRALASYEQYF.

V usage is TRBV29-1 and J usage is TRBJ2-2; 7 bases align to TRBD1. The J segment lost 9 bases and the V segment lost 6 bases, leaving 10 bases of the junction unmatched. The CDR3 spans 13 residues. CDR1 and CDR2 (germline): SQVTM, ANQGSEA. CDR3 sequence reads: CSVRRDSRRELFF. In nucleotides, the CDR3 is TGCAGCGTCCGCCGGGACAGCCGGCGGGAGCTGTTTTTT.

In nucleotides, the CDR3 is TGTGCCAGCAGCCAATCAACCCGACACGAAATTTTCTTT. This codes for CASSQSTRHEIFF. The chain has TRBV16 and TRBJ1-1; D unclear. This CDR3 is built from 13 residues. Germline values: CDR1 KGHSY, CDR2 FQNENV. Trimming left V 0 bases short and J 13 bases short, with 15 bases between.

This clone was seen only a few times. V and J are TRBV5-1 and TRBJ2-1, with 8 bases fitting TRBD2. CDR1 SGHRS and CDR2 YFSETQ come from the germline V gene. The CDR3 is 13 amino acids. The J segment lost 8 bases and the V segment lost 6 bases, leaving 7 bases of the junction unmatched. CDR3 sequence (DNA): TGCGCCAGCAAGACTAGCGCGGCGGATGAGCAGTTCTTC. Translating it yields CASKTSAADEQFF.

The chain joins TRBV12-5 to TRBJ2-4, with D uncertain. Germline assignment: CDR1 LGHNT and CDR2 FRNRAP. The CDR3 consists of 14 residues. Trimming cost V 6 bases and J 0 bases, with 9 bases left between them. Here the CDR3 reads CASGSGIAKNIQYF. CDR3 nucleotides: TGTGCTAGTGGGTCAGGCATAGCCAAAAACATTCAGTACTTC.

CDR3 amino acids: CASSPAGTGKYNEQFF. The CDR3 region has the DNA TGTGCCAGCAGCCCCGCCGGGACAGGGAAATACAATGAGCAGTTCTTC. The genes are TRBV6-4 and TRBJ2-1, with 9 bases that match TRBD1. This CDR3 is 16 amino acids long. The ends lost 6 bases at V and 4 bases at J; junction bases unmatched: 10. Per germline, CDR1 MRHNA and CDR2 SNTAGT.

V is TRBV5-6 and J is TRBJ2-3; D possibly corresponds to TRBD2 (6 bases). Germline-derived CDR1 and CDR2 are SGHDT and YYEEEE. This CDR3 region has 15 residues. V lost 0 bases and J 2 bases, leaving 10 bases between the germline ends. The CDR3 DNA sequence: TGTGCCAGCAGCTTGGGGGACTTCCACACAGATACGCAGTATTTT. As protein: CASSLGDFHTDTQYF.

The chain joins TRBV5-5 to TRBJ2-7, with 10 nucleotides matching TRBD2. From germline, CDR1 is SGHKS and CDR2 YYEKEE (reference sequence). V gave up 0 bases and J gave up 5 bases; unmatched junction bases: 17. CDR3 length: 19 amino acids. CDR3 residues: CASSLESSGRARTNHEQYF. DNA of the CDR3: TGTGCCAGCAGCTTGGAGTCCAGCGGGAGGGCCAGAACTAACCACGAGCAGTACTTC.

CDR3 in DNA: TGTGCCAGTAGTATCGGGGGGTACTTC. As protein: CASSIGGYF. The chain employs TRBV19 and TRBJ2-7; D may be TRBD2 (6 bases). CDR1 is LNHDA, CDR2 SQIVND, per germline (reference sequence). V was cut by 3 bases and J by 12 bases, with 6 bases left in between. The CDR3 has 9 residues.

Details on this clone: Germline and junction disagree at one end, which may indicate a read error. The chain has TRBV7-8 and TRBJ2-1, with 10 bases aligning to TRBD2. The germline gives CDR1 SGHVS, CDR2 FQNEAQ. The CDR3 runs 12 residues. Written as DNA, the CDR3 is TGTGCCAGCAGCTTCAGGCTAGCGGGAGTGGTCTTC. Protein: CASSFRLAGVVF.